The following is a T cell receptor beta chain sequence with its context. Primers used in a second PCR of about 7 to 12 cycles were a sample-barcoded 5' primer and a J-beta primer mix. TCRdb recomputed calls from the 5' RACE reads with MiXCR, one row per CDR3 protein. This repertoire shows roughly 930,000 distinct CDR3 sequences, around 48% found once; its top ten account for around an eighth. This sample is part of a study of blood T cells in healthy people across ages. Per germline, CDR1 MNHNS and CDR2 SASEGT. The length of the CDR3 is 14 residues. This chain joins TRBV6-1 and TRBJ2-5; the match to TRBD2 covers 7 bases. The J call may not be correct, given that the DNA end is closer to TRBJ2-7. The sequence derives from a man younger than 45 in good health. Source material: blood. In DNA form, the CDR3 reads TGTGCCAGCAGTGAAGCGGGGGGGATCTACGAGCAGTACTTC. It encodes CASSEAGGIYEQYF.